Listed here are 29 T cell receptor beta chains from one sample, sequenced in a study of early T cells in non-severe SARS-CoV-2 infection. One entry per CDR3 protein results from TCRdb running MiXCR on the 5' RACE reads. The repertoire holds roughly 61,000 distinct CDR3 sequences, with less than 14% as singletons. The source material was whole blood. The receptors come from an adult who was a healthcare worker with PCR-confirmed SARS-CoV-2 infection or an uninfected control (not recorded which).

In its sample, this clonotype was seen many times. The J gene is TRBJ2-3, the V gene TRBV2; TRBD2 matches 8 bases. V trimming: 7 bases; J trimming: 0 bases; junction bases outside the gene matches: 18. The V gene's germline CDR1 is SNHLY and CDR2 FYNNEI. This CDR3 comprises 19 residues. CDR3 residues: CASTLRYEVAGPSTDTQYF. The CDR3 bases are TGTGCCAGCACCTTGAGGTACGAGGTAGCGGGGCCGAGCACAGATACGCAGTATTTT.

This clonotype showed up many times. V usage is TRBV21-1 and J usage is TRBJ1-3. TRBV21-1 is a pseudogene locus. The CDR3 consists of 20 residues. The DNA of the CDR3 is TGTGCCAGCAGCAAAGCGTGTGGGGACTTACGACTCAGCTCTGGAAACACCATATATTTT. Translating it yields CASSKACGDLRLSSGNTIYF.

This clonotype was seen many times. CDR3: CSVGQDRDTGELFF. The CDR3 nucleotides are TGCAGCGTTGGGCAAGACAGGGACACCGGGGAGCTGTTTTTT. The chain joins TRBV29-1 to TRBJ2-2; 7 bases are a match to TRBD1. The CDR3 contains 14 residues. V was pared by 4 bases and J by 3 bases, with 5 bases of the junction left unmatched. Germline CDR1 SQVTM, CDR2 ANQGSEA.

V usage is TRBV6-5 and J usage is TRBJ2-3, with D uncertain. CDR1 is MNHEY, CDR2 SVGAGI, per germline. CDR3 length equals 14 residues. V lost 5 bases to trimming and J lost 7 bases, with 16 bases between them. The CDR3 DNA is TGTGCCAGCAGTAAAGGCGCCGGCCAGAATACGCAGTATTTT. This translates into CASSKGAGQNTQYF.

The table lists this clonotype with many counts. This chain joins TRBV19 and TRBJ2-7; D might be TRBD1 or TRBD2, each matching 5 bases. This CDR3 spans 13 amino acids. CDR1 LNHDA and CDR2 SQIVND come from the germline V gene (reference sequence). Trimming took 6 bases from V and 6 from J, leaving 15 bases between them. The CDR3 sequence: CASRGTGPGEQYF. CDR3 coding DNA: TGTGCCAGTAGAGGGACGGGACCGGGCGAGCAGTACTTC.

The table lists this clonotype with many counts. The V and J genes are TRBV11-2 and TRBJ2-3; D is possibly TRBD1 or TRBD2 (5 bases each). This CDR3 spans 16 amino acids. Deletions cut 0 bases from V and 0 bases from J, with 10 bases between. Germline CDR1 is SGHAT and CDR2 is FQNNGV. CDR3 nucleotide sequence: TGTGCCAGCAGCTTAGATCGGGGCGGGAGCACAGATACGCAGTATTTT. Encoded protein: CASSLDRGGSTDTQYF. Based on the CDR3 plus reference TRBV11-2 and TRBJ2-3, the full variable domain is EAGVAQSPRYKIIEKRQSVAFWCNPISGHATLYWYQQILGQGPKLLIQFQNNGVVDDSQLPKDRFSAERLKGVDSTLKIQPAKLEDSAVYLCASSLDRGGSTDTQYFGPGTRLTVL.

This clonotype was found a few times. The CDR3 loop reads CATSTRLQGGHYGYTF. CDR3 coding DNA: TGTGCCACCAGCACGCGTTTGCAGGGAGGGCACTATGGCTACACCTTC. The chain employs TRBV15 and TRBJ1-2, with D possibly TRBD1 on 5 matching bases. The CDR3 has 16 residues. Germline-derived CDR1 and CDR2 are LNHNV and YYDKDF (reference sequence). V gave up 4 bases and J gave up 3 bases, with 18 bases separating them.

This clonotype was picked up a small number of times. V is TRBV29-1 and J is TRBJ2-3; D unresolved. V was shortened by 7 bases and J by 0 bases, with 8 bases between the two germline ends. This CDR3 contains 12 residues. Germline-derived CDR1 and CDR2 are SQVTM and ANQGSEA. CDR3 loop: CSGSSSTDTQYF. As DNA, the CDR3 is TGCAGCGGAAGCAGTAGCACAGATACGCAGTATTTT.

This clonotype was counted a single time. The chain carries TRBV9 and TRBJ2-5; D might be TRBD1 or TRBD2, each matching 5 bases. The germline CDR1 and CDR2 sequences are SGDLS and YYNGEE. The V end was cut by 0 bases, the J end by 5 bases, with 11 bases between. The CDR3 has 14 amino acids. The CDR3 nucleotides read TGTGCCAGCAGCGTAGGGGGGAGAGCGGAGACCCAGTACTTC. Protein product: CASSVGGRAETQYF.

This clonotype has a count of ten or more. The chain has TRBV9 and TRBJ1-3, with D hard to call. Germline lookup yields CDR1 SGDLS and CDR2 YYNGEE. Trimming took off 3 bases at V and 0 bases at J, with 7 bases between the two ends. The CDR3 runs 14 residues. Here the CDR3 reads CASSGPSSGNTIYF. CDR3 nucleotide sequence: TGTGCCAGCAGCGGACCTAGCTCTGGAAACACCATATATTTT.

The sample holds many counts of this clonotype. This rearrangement joins TRBV7-6 to TRBJ2-5; perhaps TRBD1 as D (5 bases). Germline-derived CDR1 and CDR2 are SGHVS and FNYEAQ. Trimming shortened V by 8 bases and J by 5 bases, and 15 bases separated the two germline ends. The CDR3 is 13 amino acids. The DNA for the CDR3 is TGTGCCAGCGCCCCCAGGGTAGGCGAGACCCAGTACTTC. Translation gives CASAPRVGETQYF.

This clonotype was detected ten times or more. The rearrangement joins TRBV28 to TRBJ2-3; 8 bases are shared with TRBD2. V dropped 5 bases and J dropped 6; count of bases not matched to a gene: 7. The CDR3 consists of 14 residues. From germline, CDR1 is MDHEN and CDR2 SYDVKM. The CDR3 loop reads CASSVRGGRDTQYF. DNA for the CDR3: TGTGCCAGCAGTGTACGGGGGGGCAGGGATACGCAGTATTTT.

This clonotype was observed many times. The chain carries TRBV29-1 and TRBJ2-7; maybe TRBD1 (5 bases). The CDR3 covers 12 residues. Between the trimmed V and J ends, which lost 8 bases and 7 bases, there was a span of 18 bases. Germline V gives CDR1 SQVTM, CDR2 ANQGSEA. The CDR3 DNA is TGCAGCACCAGACAGCCTTCTGGGGAGCAGTACTTC. This gives the protein CSTRQPSGEQYF.

The chain recombines TRBV18 with TRBJ1-1, with 10 nucleotides matching TRBD1. In germline, CDR1 is KGHSH, CDR2 LQKENI. Trimming removed 1 base from V and 10 bases from J; junction bases left unmatched: 9. This CDR3 has 15 residues. CDR3 sequence: CASSPRVDRGVGAFF. The CDR3 bases are TGTGCCAGCTCACCACGAGTGGACAGGGGGGTCGGAGCTTTCTTT.

This clonotype has at least ten counts. The gene calls are TRBV20-1 and TRBJ2-3, with D maybe TRBD1 (7 bases). Deletions cut 6 bases from V and 0 bases from J, with 22 bases between. Germline V gene lookup returns CDR1 DFQATT and CDR2 SNEGSKA (reference sequence). CDR3 size: 17 residues. This CDR3 is CSAGGRGVGSSTDTQYF. CDR3 DNA: TGCAGTGCAGGGGGCCGCGGGGTCGGATCTAGCACAGATACGCAGTATTTT.

The V call is TRBV2, the J call TRBJ1-5; D uncertain. CDR3 length: 13 residues. V lost 11 bases and J lost 0, with 11 bases in between. The germline V gene encodes CDR1 SNHLY and CDR2 FYNNEI. The CDR3 bases are TGTGCCTCCCAGAGGGCTAGCAATCAGCCCCAGCATTTT. It encodes CASQRASNQPQHF.

This clonotype has a count of ten or more. The rearrangement joins TRBV7-2 to TRBJ1-4; perhaps TRBD1 as D (6 bases). The CDR3 sequence is 15 residues long. Germline CDR1 is SGHTA and CDR2 is FQGNSA. V lost 11 bases and J lost 3, with 19 bases in between. CDR3 DNA sequence: TGTGCCTCGCGCTCTTCCAGGGGTCCTAATGAAAAACTGTTTTTT. Residues: CASRSSRGPNEKLFF.

Comment on this clonotype: This clone may be a read error of a much larger clone one base away. The chain combines TRBV5-6 with TRBJ2-7; 9 positions agree with TRBD1. J gave up 11 bases and V 5 bases, and 11 bases lay outside the gene matches. The CDR3 totals 13 residues. Germline V gene sequence: CDR1 SGHDT, CDR2 YYEEEE. CDR3 sequence reads: CASRSGTGLVEYF. The DNA for the CDR3 is TGTGCCAGCAGGTCCGGGACAGGGCTCGTGGAGTACTTC. Combining the CDR3 with reference TRBV5-6 and TRBJ2-7 gives the whole variable domain DAGVTQSPTHLIKTRGQQVTLRCSPKSGHDTVSWYQQALGQGPQFIFQYYEEEERQRGNFPDRFSGHQFPNYSSELNVNALLLGDSALYLCASRSGTGLVEYFGPGTRLTVT.

This clonotype was seen at least ten times. This chain uses TRBV7-8 with TRBJ2-3, with D unclear. From germline, CDR1 is SGHVS and CDR2 FQNEAQ. Trimming removed 4 bases at V and 0 bases at J, with 17 bases between. CDR3 size: 17 residues. The CDR3 loop reads CASSSSLEVLSTDTQYF. The CDR3 DNA is TGTGCCAGCAGCTCCTCGCTTGAGGTTCTAAGCACAGATACGCAGTATTTT.

The chain couples TRBV7-8 to TRBJ2-1; 8 bases match TRBD2. This CDR3 has 18 amino acids. Germline V gene sequence: CDR1 SGHVS, CDR2 FQNEAQ. V trimming: 0 bases; J trimming: 2 bases; junction bases outside the gene matches: 9. CDR3 DNA sequence: TGTGCCAGCAGCTTAGCGGTTTCGGGGGGGGCCGCCTACAATGAGCAGTTCTTC. It specifies CASSLAVSGGAAYNEQFF.

The count of this clonotype is one. Just one base apart from a much larger clone, this may be a read error. V and J are TRBV20-1 and TRBJ2-3, with D maybe TRBD1 (6 bases). This CDR3 comprises 12 residues. CDR1 and CDR2 (germline): DFQATT, SNEGSKA (reference sequence). V was pared by 5 bases and J by 4 bases, with 10 bases between. The CDR3 nucleotides read TGCAGTGCTCGACAGGAATCAGATACGCAGTATTTT. Encoded protein: CSARQESDTQYF.

This clonotype has ten or more counts. The CDR3 region is CASRKGVPYQPQHF. CDR3 nucleotide sequence: TGTGCCAGTAGGAAAGGAGTTCCCTATCAGCCCCAGCATTTT. The rearrangement links TRBV19 to TRBJ1-5; D unclear. Trimming removed 6 bases from V and 5 bases from J, with 14 bases in between. CDR1 is LNHDA, CDR2 SQIVND, per germline (reference sequence). The CDR3 is 14 residues long.

In regard to this clonotype: Its ends do not fully match the called genes, so a read error is possible. The gene calls are TRBV29-1 and TRBJ1-2; no firm D call. The CDR3 spans 12 residues. The germline gives CDR1 SQVTM, CDR2 ANQGSEA. CDR3 protein: CSVEDSGQTFGF. CDR3 DNA: TGCAGCGTTGAAGATAGCGGTCAGACCTTCGGCTTC.

This clonotype was seen only a few times. The chain has TRBV7-9 and TRBJ2-1, with D possibly being TRBD2 (6 bases). This CDR3 has 14 amino acids. Trimming cost V 3 bases and J 5 bases, with 11 bases left between them. Germline V gene data show CDR1 as SEHNR and CDR2 as FQNEAQ (reference sequence). CDR3 sequence (DNA): TGTGCCAGCAGCTTCGAGACTAGGGACAATGAGCAGTTCTTC. Protein sequence: CASSFETRDNEQFF.

Only a few counts were recorded for this clonotype. This chain joins TRBV13 and TRBJ1-1, with D uncertain. This CDR3 has 13 amino acids. V shed 5 bases and J shed 11 bases, with 18 bases lying between them. Germline V gene data show CDR1 as PRHDT and CDR2 as FYEKMQ (reference sequence). The CDR3 DNA reads TGTGCCAGCAGCCAAACCGGACCGAACGGGGCTTTCTTT. Translation: CASSQTGPNGAFF.

In its sample, this clonotype was seen a few times. The V call is TRBV6-1, the J call TRBJ2-1; TRBD2 is a possible D gene (7 bases). CDR3 length equals 15 residues. Trimming took 2 bases from V and 3 from J, leaving 11 bases between them. Per germline, CDR1 MNHNS and CDR2 SASEGT. CDR3 nucleotide sequence: TGTGCCAGCAGTGAAAGGGGGGGCGTCTACAATGAGCAGTTCTTC. Residues: CASSERGGVYNEQFF.

This clonotype was detected only a few times. The chain joins TRBV4-1 to TRBJ2-2, with 7 bases identical to TRBD2. The germline V gene has CDR1 MGHRA and CDR2 YSYEKL. The CDR3 is made up of 17 amino acids. V dropped 2 bases and J dropped 3; count of bases not matched to a gene: 9. The CDR3: CASSQQERLAHTGELFF. CDR3 in DNA: TGCGCCAGCAGCCAACAGGAGAGACTAGCACACACCGGGGAGCTGTTTTTT.

The sample holds a few counts of this clonotype. The chain employs TRBV20-1 and TRBJ2-5; no clear D. The germline gives CDR1 DFQATT, CDR2 SNEGSKA (reference sequence). The CDR3 runs 11 residues. V was pared by 4 bases and J by 1 base, with 4 bases between. The CDR3 spells CSATVQETQYF. The CDR3 DNA follows: TGCAGTGCTACGGTCCAAGAGACCCAGTACTTC.

The chain uses TRBV7-9 and TRBJ2-3; 7 bases map to TRBD1. Trimming cost V 4 bases and J 0 bases; bases outside gene matches: 4. The germline gives CDR1 SEHNR, CDR2 FQNEAQ (reference sequence). This CDR3 has 15 residues. The CDR3: CASSSGQVSTDTQYF. CDR3 DNA sequence: TGTGCCAGCAGCTCCGGACAGGTCAGCACAGATACGCAGTATTTT.